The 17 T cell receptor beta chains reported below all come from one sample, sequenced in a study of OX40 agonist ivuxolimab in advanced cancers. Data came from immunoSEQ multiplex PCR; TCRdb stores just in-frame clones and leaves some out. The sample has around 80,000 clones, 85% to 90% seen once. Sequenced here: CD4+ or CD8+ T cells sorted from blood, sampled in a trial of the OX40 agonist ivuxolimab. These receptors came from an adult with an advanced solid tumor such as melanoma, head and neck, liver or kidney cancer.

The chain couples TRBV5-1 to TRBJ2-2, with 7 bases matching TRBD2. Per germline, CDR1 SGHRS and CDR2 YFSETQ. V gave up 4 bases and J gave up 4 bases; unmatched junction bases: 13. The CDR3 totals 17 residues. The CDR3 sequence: CASSLLPRGDGTGELFF. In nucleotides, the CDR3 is TGCGCCAGCAGCCTCCTCCCCCGGGGGGACGGCACCGGGGAGCTGTTTTTT.

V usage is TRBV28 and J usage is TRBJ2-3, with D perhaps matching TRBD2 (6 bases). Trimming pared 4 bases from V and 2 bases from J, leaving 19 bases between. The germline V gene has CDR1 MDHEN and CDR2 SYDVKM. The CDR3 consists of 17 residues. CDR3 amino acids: CASSSAEGRPPTDTQYF. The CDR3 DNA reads TGTGCCAGCAGTTCCGCGGAGGGACGTCCTCCCACAGATACGCAGTATTTT.

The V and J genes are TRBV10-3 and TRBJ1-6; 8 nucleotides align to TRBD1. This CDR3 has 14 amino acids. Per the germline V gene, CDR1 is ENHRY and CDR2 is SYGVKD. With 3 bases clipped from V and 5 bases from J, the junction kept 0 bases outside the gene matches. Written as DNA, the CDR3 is TGTGCCATCAGTGAACAGGGGGATAATTCACCCCTCCACTTT. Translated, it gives CAISEQGDNSPLHF.

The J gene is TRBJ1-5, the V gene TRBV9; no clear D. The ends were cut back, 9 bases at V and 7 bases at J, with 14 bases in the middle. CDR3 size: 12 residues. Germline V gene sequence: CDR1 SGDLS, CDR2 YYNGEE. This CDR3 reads CATLSNQQPQHF. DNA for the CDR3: TGTGCCACCCTCTCAAACCAGCAGCCCCAGCATTTT.

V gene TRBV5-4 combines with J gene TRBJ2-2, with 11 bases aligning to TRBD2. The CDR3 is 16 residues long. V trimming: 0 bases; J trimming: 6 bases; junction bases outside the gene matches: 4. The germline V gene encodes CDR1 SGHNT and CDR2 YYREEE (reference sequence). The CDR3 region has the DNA TGTGCCAGCAGCTTGGAACTAGCGGGGGAACCCGGGGAGCTGTTTTTT. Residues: CASSLELAGEPGELFF.

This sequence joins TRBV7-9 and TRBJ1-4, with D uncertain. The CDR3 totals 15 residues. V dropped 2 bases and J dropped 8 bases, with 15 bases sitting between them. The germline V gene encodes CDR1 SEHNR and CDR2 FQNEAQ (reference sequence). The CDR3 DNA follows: TGTGCCAGCAGCTTAACCGGGTCCTTAGGGGAAAAACTGTTTTTT. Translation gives CASSLTGSLGEKLFF.

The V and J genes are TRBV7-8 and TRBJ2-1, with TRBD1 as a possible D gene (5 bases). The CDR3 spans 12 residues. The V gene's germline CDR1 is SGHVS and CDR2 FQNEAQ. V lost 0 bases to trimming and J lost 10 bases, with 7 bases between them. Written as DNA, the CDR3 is TGTGCCAGCAGCTTAGCTCCAGGGGAGCAGTTCTTC. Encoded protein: CASSLAPGEQFF.

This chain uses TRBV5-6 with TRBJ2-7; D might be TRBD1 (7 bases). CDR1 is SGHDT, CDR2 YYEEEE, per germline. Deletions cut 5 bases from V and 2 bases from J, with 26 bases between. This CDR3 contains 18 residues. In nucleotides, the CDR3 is TGTGCCAGCAGGTTTGGGGGGATGACAGGGTTCATCCCCTACGAGCAGTACGTC. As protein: CASRFGGMTGFIPYEQYV.

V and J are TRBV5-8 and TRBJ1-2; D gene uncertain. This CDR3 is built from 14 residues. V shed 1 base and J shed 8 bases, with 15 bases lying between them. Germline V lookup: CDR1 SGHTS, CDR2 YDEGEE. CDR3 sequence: CASSLSGGGEGYTF. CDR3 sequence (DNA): TGTGCCAGCAGCTTGTCAGGAGGTGGAGAAGGCTACACCTTC.

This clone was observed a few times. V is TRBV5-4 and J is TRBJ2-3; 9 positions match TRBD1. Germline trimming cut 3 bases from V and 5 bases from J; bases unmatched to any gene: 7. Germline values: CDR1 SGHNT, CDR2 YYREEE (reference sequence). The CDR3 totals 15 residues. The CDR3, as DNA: TGTGCCAGCAGCTCACTACCGACAGGGGGAGATACGCAGTATTTT. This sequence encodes CASSSLPTGGDTQYF.

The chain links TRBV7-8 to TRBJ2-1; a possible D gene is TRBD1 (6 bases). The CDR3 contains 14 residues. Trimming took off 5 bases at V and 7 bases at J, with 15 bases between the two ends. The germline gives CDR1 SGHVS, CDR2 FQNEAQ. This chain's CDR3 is CASSPQTGSNEQFF. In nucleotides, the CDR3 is TGTGCCAGCAGCCCCCAGACAGGTTCTAATGAGCAGTTCTTC.

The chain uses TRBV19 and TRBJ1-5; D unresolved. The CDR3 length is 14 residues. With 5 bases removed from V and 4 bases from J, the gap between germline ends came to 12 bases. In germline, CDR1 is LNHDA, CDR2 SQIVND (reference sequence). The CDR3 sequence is CASSSQAANQPQHF. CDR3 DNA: TGTGCCAGTAGTTCCCAGGCAGCTAATCAGCCCCAGCATTTT.

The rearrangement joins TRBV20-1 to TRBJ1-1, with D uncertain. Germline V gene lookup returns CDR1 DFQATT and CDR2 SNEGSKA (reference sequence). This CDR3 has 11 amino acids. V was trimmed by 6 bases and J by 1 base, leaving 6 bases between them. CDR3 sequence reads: CSASGNTEAFF. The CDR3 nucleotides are TGCAGTGCCTCCGGGAACACTGAAGCTTTCTTT.

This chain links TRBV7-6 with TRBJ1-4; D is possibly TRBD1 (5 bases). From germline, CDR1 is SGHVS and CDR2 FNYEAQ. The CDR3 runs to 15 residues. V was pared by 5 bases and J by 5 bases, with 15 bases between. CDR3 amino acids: CASSPGPEPNEKLFF. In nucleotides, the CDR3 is TGTGCCAGCAGCCCGGGACCGGAGCCGAATGAAAAACTGTTTTTT.

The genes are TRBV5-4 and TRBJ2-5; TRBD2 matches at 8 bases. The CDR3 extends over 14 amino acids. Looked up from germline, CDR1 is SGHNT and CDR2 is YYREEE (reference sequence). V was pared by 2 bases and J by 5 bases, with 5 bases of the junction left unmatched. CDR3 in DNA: TGTGCCAGCAGCTTTGGACTAGCTAGGGAGACCCAGTACTTC. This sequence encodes CASSFGLARETQYF.

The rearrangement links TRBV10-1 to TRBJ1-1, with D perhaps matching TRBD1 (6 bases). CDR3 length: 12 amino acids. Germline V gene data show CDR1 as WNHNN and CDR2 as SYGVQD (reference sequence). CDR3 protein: CAPAGGGHEAFF. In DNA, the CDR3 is TGCGCACCCGCGGGAGGGGGGCATGAAGCTTTCTTT.

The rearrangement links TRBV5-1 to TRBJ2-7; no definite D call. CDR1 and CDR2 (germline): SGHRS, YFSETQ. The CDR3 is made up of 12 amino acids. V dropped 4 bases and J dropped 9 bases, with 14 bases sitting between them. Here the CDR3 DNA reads TGCGCCAGCAGCGCTGACGGCGTAAGGCAGTACGTC. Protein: CASSADGVRQYV.